Reported below is one TCR beta chain. This clonotype has at least ten counts. The antigen it recognizes is unknown. It has no much larger one-base neighbor in the sample; base qualities were not kept. The sample originates from a study of regulatory T cells in long-lasting Graves disease (dated by TCRdb to about 2021). Study-wide context: Antithyroid drugs had been taken for less than 3 months by newly diagnosed Graves' disease patients. Persistent Graves' disease patients were compared with newly diagnosed Graves' disease patients by peripheral blood TCR sequencing and RNA sequencing. The study took place in China and was registered as a clinical trial. A total of around 35 samples underwent TCR sequencing, from 13 patients with persistent Graves' disease and roughly 20 patients with newly diagnosed Graves' disease. Overall results and qualifications from the work: Sequencing and analysis were restricted to the TCR beta chain. The small sample size was acknowledged by the authors as a limitation that may reduce accuracy. Peripheral blood alone was examined, since thyroid tissue, which constituted the primary lesion, could not be accessed. Persistent disease showed preferential use of TRBV28, TRBJ1-2 and TRBJ2-5, whereas newly diagnosed disease favored TRBV20-1 and TRBJ2-1. Persistent patients shared more public clonotypes among themselves (over 2,500) than newly diagnosed patients did (more than 950). Persistent Graves' disease patients showed lower TCR Shannon entropy and fewer highly expanded clones than newly diagnosed patients, suggesting clonal expansion.

Taken from the germline V gene, the CDR1 and CDR2 loops are SGHRS and YFSETQ. The CDR3, cysteine through phenylalanine, is 18 amino acids long. Left in the record is the CDR3 DNA by itself, 54 bases read in frame from the first base. V is pruned by 0 bases and J by 2 bases, leaving 13 bases of the junction without a gene match. The library was generated by multiplex PCR. Sequencing was carried out with an Illumina HiSeq 4000. CDR3 regions were amplified by Arm-PCR with iRepertoire HTBI primers to construct TCR beta libraries. PCR products were gel purified before sequencing. Concerning the study's data processing: Gene usage analysis of CDR3 amino acid clonotypes relied on the 60 or so TRBV and around 14 TRBJ segments identified across samples. Filtered high-quality paired reads were merged into contigs using COPE and FqMerger. BLAST was used to align contigs to IMGT TRBV, TRBD and TRBJ reference genes, with CDR3 defined following IMGT. Clonotypes above 0.1% frequency were classified as highly expanded clones. Shannon entropy served as the measure of repertoire diversity, while the Gini coefficient captured V-J evenness. Public clonotypes were defined as clonotypes shared by more than one individual. The raw public data were reprocessed by TCRdb itself: fastp quality trimming at Q25, MiXCR clonotype calling, in-frame beta chains only. Each entry merges the rows of one CDR3 protein and shows their most common DNA and genes. None of the V and J calls come from the authors' own analysis; TCRdb made them. The sample yields about 470,000 distinct CDR3 sequences; under 15% were counted once. Together, the top ten hold about a sixth of the sample.

The label giving this sample's time point can be read as: newly diagnosed GD, antithyroid drugs for less than 3 months. For both TCR sequencing and RNA sequencing, RNA was extracted from PBMCs using TRIzol. Graves' disease was diagnosed according to American Thyroid Association guidelines. Patients were recruited from an endocrinology department in Xi'an, China. From each patient, about 9 milliliters of peripheral blood was collected into an EDTA anticoagulant tube. PBMCs were isolated by Ficoll Paque Plus density gradient separation without further T cell sorting. An Agilent 2100 Bioanalyzer and agarose gel were used to check RNA quality, and a NanoDrop 2000 was used to measure RNA concentration. The same sample was also used in a study of T cells in Graves' hyperthyroidism and ophthalmopathy. As noted in the second study: Stable Graves' hyperthyroidism was defined as the absence of progression to ophthalmopathy over 18 months of follow-up. The hyperthyroidism patients were between 18 and 65 years old and newly diagnosed, with a disease duration of less than 2 months. Patients with uncontrolled infections, other autoimmune diseases, pregnancy or lactation were excluded. Clinical symptoms, serum thyroxine and TRAb, thyroid ultrasound, and orbital computed tomography formed the basis for the diagnoses. A first-round RT-PCR of the TCR CDR3 used the HTBI primer set with the Qiagen OneStep RT-PCR kit. Most expanded thyroid clonotypes (frequency above 0.001) were also detected in blood, suggesting blood repertoires may reflect thyroid immune responses. In cross-validation, a model built on a 13 V-J signature told ophthalmopathy apart from stable hyperthyroidism with roughly 87% sensitivity and roughly 81% specificity, and in testing the same model reached 80%/75%. During validation, the model predicted progression to ophthalmopathy a median of about 6.5 months ahead of onset, with roughly 65% sensitivity and 72% to 80% specificity. A discovery cohort of 95 to 100 patients, about 40 with Graves' ophthalmopathy and 55 to 60 with stable Graves' hyperthyroidism, was used to find distinguishing TCR V-J signatures. Prospective prediction of ophthalmopathy was tested in an independent validation cohort of 18 to 20 hyperthyroidism patients and 15 to 17 patients who later progressed to ophthalmopathy. The approximately 90 discovery patients were randomly split 7:3 into training and test sets. The study also compared thyroid tissue and blood T-cell repertoires from over 5 Graves' hyperthyroidism patients. Following sampling, methimazole starting at 30 mg daily was given to hyperthyroidism patients, and high-dose intravenous methylprednisolone was given to ophthalmopathy patients. The libraries were constructed in a second round of multiplex PCR and then size-selected and purified. Sequencing of the libraries was done on an Illumina HiSeq2000 using paired-end 100 bp reads. Raw data were processed with SOAPnuke, discarding reads with adapters, uncalled bases, mean Phred below 15, or no exact constant-primer or identifier match. High-quality paired reads were merged using COPE v1.2.5, and each unique nucleotide sequence was defined as a clonotype. MiTCR v1.1 was used to align clonotypes to the IMGT TRBV, TRBD and TRBJ reference segments. The analysis was restricted to V-J combinations with a frequency above 0.0001, which together covered roughly 99% of the repertoires. The TCS score was defined as F50 (clonal expansion) divided by E x V (chaos), with BLOSUM62-based TCRdist calculated between CDR3 peptides within each V-J. Welch's t-statistics and random forest reduced around 550 V-J features to roughly 13, which were used in a naive Bayes classifier (R e1071). Sample size was not statistically predetermined, and blinding of investigators to group allocation was not performed. The paper reports TCR Vbeta CDR3 sequencing of some 140 peripheral blood samples: 43 ophthalmopathy, under 85 hyperthyroidism and around 17 progressor patients.

Sequencing used peripheral blood mononuclear cells (PBMCs), obtained at new diagnosis, from a patient treated with antithyroid drugs. The chain joins TRBV5-1 to TRBJ2-5; TRBD2 aligns with 7 central bases. This receptor was taken from a woman aged 25-40 years with Graves disease. Donor details come from another sample of the same person, matched by shared clones. The nucleotide sequence is TGCGCCAGCAGCTTGGCTAGAGCGGGGAGCAGACCTCAAGAGACCCAGTACTTC. This yields the protein CASSLARAGSRPQETQYF.